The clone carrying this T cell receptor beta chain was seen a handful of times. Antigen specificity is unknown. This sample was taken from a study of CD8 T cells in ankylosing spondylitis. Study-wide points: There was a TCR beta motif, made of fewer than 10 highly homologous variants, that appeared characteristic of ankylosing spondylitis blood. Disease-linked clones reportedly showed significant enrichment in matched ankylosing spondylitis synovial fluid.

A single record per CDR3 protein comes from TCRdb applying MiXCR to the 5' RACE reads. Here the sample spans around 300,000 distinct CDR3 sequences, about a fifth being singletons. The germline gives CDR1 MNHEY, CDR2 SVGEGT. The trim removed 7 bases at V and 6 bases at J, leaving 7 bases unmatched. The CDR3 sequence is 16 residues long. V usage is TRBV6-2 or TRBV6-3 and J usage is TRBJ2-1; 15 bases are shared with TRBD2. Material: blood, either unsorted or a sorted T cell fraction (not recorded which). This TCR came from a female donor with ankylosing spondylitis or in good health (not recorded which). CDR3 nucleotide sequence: TGTGCCAGCATCATAGCGGGACTAGCGGGAGGCAATGAGCAGTTCTTC. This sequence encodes CASIIAGLAGGNEQFF.